Below are 3 T cell receptor beta chains sequenced from a single sample in a study of T cell changes during pregnancy in multiple sclerosis. Sequencing used immunoSEQ multiplex PCR; TCRdb keeps in-frame clones, though not all of them. This sample carries some 87,000 clones, about 92% of them seen once, and the ten largest clones take approximately 2.6%. This material consisted of peripheral blood, taken in the first trimester of pregnancy. The receptors were gathered from a female donor with multiple sclerosis, enrolled in a pregnancy study.

J is TRBJ2-7 and V is TRBV19; the D gene is possibly TRBD1 (6 bases). Trimming left V 4 bases short and J 3 bases short, with 19 bases between. The CDR3 spans 16 residues. Germline values: CDR1 LNHDA, CDR2 SQIVND (reference sequence). CDR3 coding DNA: TGTGCCAGTAGTACCCTTTTAGGAACAGGGAACTACGAGCAGTACTTC. Translated, it gives CASSTLLGTGNYEQYF.

The V gene is TRBV6-1, the J gene TRBJ1-1; D gene unclear. The CDR3 length is 13 residues. V was trimmed by 4 bases and J by 9 bases, leaving 15 bases between them. Germline values: CDR1 MNHNS, CDR2 SASEGT. CDR3 loop: CASSARRGLQAFF. As DNA, the CDR3 is TGTGCCAGCAGTGCTCGCCGCGGTCTTCAAGCTTTCTTT.

The V and J genes are TRBV5-1 and TRBJ2-1; D remains unclear. Germline CDR1 SGHRS, CDR2 YFSETQ. This CDR3 contains 15 residues. Trimming stripped 4 bases from V and 1 base from J, with 12 bases between. The CDR3, as DNA: TGCGCCAGCAGCCCCGAAAAGCGATCCTACAATGAGCAGTTCTTC. This codes for CASSPEKRSYNEQFF.